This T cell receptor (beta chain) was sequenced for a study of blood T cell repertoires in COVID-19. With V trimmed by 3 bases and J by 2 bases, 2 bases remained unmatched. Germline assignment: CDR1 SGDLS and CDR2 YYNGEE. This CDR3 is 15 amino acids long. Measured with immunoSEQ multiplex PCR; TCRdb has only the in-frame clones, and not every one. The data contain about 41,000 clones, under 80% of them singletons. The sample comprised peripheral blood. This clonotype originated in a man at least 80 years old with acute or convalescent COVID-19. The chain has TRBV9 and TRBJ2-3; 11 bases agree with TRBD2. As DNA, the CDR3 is TGTGCCAGCAGCGCGACTAGCGGGGACACAGATACGCAGTATTTT. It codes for CASSATSGDTDTQYF.